This TCR beta chain emerged from a study of control samples from healthy donors and cancer patients. V was cut by 4 bases and J by 0 bases, with 12 bases left in between. From germline, CDR1 is SGHNT and CDR2 YYREEE (reference sequence). The CDR3 runs to 15 residues. Repertoires were generated with immunoSEQ multiplex PCR, while TCRdb's copy carries only in-frame clones and drops some. This table has some 110,000 clones, about 80% appearing once. The sequence was collected from a woman in her 50s in good health. The V gene is TRBV5-4, the J gene TRBJ2-3; possibly TRBD2 for D (5 bases). Specimen: blood. The CDR3 region is CASSPEAFSTDTQYF. The CDR3 nucleotides are TGTGCCAGCAGCCCGGAGGCGTTCAGCACAGATACGCAGTATTTT.